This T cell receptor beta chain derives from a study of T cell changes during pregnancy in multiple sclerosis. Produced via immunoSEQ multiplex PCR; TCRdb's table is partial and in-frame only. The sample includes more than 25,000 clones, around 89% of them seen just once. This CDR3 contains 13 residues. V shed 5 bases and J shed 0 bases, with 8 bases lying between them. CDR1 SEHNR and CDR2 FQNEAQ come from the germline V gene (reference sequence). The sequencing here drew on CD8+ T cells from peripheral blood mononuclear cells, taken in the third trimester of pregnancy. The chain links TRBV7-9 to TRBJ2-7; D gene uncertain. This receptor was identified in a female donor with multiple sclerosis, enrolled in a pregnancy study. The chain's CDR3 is CASSPSHSYEQYF. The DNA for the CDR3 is TGTGCCAGCAGCCCATCCCACTCCTACGAGCAGTACTTC.